The text below deals with one T cell receptor (beta chain). This specimen belongs to a study of blood T cell repertoires in COVID-19. Overall study context: The samples span acute and convalescent COVID-19 from the United States, Italy and Spain.

Germline V gene data show CDR1 as KGHSH and CDR2 as LQKENI. V lost 3 bases to trimming and J lost 6 bases, with 12 bases between them. The CDR3 extends over 13 amino acids. The table came from immunoSEQ multiplex PCR; TCRdb's copy has only in-frame clones and leaves some out. This table has some 70,000 clones, roughly four fifths appearing once. The material sequenced was peripheral blood. The chain joins TRBV18 to TRBJ2-7; tentative D call: TRBD1 (7 bases). The sequence was obtained from a man in his sixties with COVID-19, enrolled during active disease. This CDR3 is CASSPGGQLEQYF. The DNA for the CDR3 is TGTGCCAGCTCACCGGGGGGACAGCTCGAGCAGTACTTC. The whole variable domain, filled in from reference TRBV18 and TRBJ2-7, reads NAGVMQNPRHLVRRRGQEARLRCSPMKGHSHVYWYRQLPEEGLKFMVYLQKENIIDESGMPKERFSAEFPKEGPSILRIQQVVRGDSAAYFCASSPGGQLEQYFGPGTRLTVT.